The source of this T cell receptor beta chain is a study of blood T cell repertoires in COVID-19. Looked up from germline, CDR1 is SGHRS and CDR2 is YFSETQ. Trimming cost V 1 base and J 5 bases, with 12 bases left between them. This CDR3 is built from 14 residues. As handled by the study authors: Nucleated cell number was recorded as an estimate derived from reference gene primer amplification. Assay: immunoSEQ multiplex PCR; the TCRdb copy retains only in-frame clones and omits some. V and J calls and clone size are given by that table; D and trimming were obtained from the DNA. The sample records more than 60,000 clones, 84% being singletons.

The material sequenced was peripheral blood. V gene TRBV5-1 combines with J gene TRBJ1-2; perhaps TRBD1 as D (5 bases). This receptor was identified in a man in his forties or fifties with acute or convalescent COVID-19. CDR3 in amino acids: CASSLSSTEYGYTF. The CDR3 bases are TGCGCCAGCAGCTTGTCATCGACAGAGTATGGCTACACCTTC.